This T cell receptor (beta chain) was obtained from a study of cytomegalovirus exposure and HLA in healthy donors. Whole-study context: Tens of millions of unique TCRs from HLA-typed donors made up an early data release.

PCR primers comprised 60 Vbeta and 13 Jbeta primers. Method: immunoSEQ multiplex PCR; TCRdb's copy keeps in-frame clones and lacks some. Recorded for this sample: more than 95,000 clones. Note on this clone: What it recognizes is unknown.

Whole-study results and caveats: Reportedly, cytomegalovirus status was diagnosed with high sensitivity and specificity. Later analysis identified a missense DCLRE1C variant that was linked to TCR beta V- and J-gene trimming.

The ends lost 7 bases at V and 5 bases at J; junction bases unmatched: 21. The CDR3 has 18 amino acids. Germline CDR1 WNHNN, CDR2 SYGVQD (reference sequence). The V gene is TRBV10-1, the J gene TRBJ2-7, with 9 bases aligning to TRBD2. The material sequenced was PBMCs. This receptor was obtained from a man in his forties in good health and CMV-seronegative. This CDR3 reads CASTPGGGRVGYENEQYF. The CDR3 DNA sequence: TGCGCCAGCACTCCCGGAGGCGGGAGGGTGGGATATGAGAACGAGCAGTACTTC.